The 18 T cell receptor beta chains presented below share a single source sample, sequenced in a study of T cell responses to AZD1222 COVID-19 vaccine. The table came from immunoSEQ multiplex PCR; TCRdb's copy has only in-frame clones and leaves some out. The table lists 150,000 to 200,000 clones, 85% to 95% of them singletons. The sequences come from peripheral blood, collected on day 0 of AZD1222 vaccination. The receptors were sampled from an adult in good health.

This sequence joins TRBV4-1 and TRBJ1-4, with a weak D call TRBD1 (5 bases). V shed 7 bases and J shed 0 bases, with 12 bases lying between them. The length of the CDR3 is 15 residues. Germline V gene lookup returns CDR1 MGHRA and CDR2 YSYEKL. The CDR3 here is CASKDTVTTNEKLFF. CDR3 in DNA: TGCGCCAGCAAGGACACGGTGACAACTAATGAAAAACTGTTTTTT.

The chain recombines TRBV3-1 (or the pseudogene TRBV3-2) with TRBJ2-2, with a tentative D call TRBD2 (6 bases). This CDR3 is 16 amino acids long. V was shortened by 2 bases and J by 7 bases, with 17 bases between the two germline ends. The germline V gene has CDR1 LGHDT and CDR2 YNNKEL (reference sequence). This CDR3 reads CASSQSSAGPGGELFF. CDR3 sequence (DNA): TGTGCCAGCAGCCAAAGTTCTGCGGGGCCCGGCGGGGAGCTGTTTTTT.

In regard to this clone: The same CDR3 also results from other DNA sequences found in this sample. The J gene is TRBJ1-3, the V gene TRBV11-2; D gene ambiguous. V dropped 4 bases and J dropped 4 bases, with 5 bases sitting between them. The germline V gene encodes CDR1 SGHAT and CDR2 FQNNGV. The CDR3 is 12 amino acids. For the CDR3, the DNA is TGTGCCAGCAGCTCAGGCGGAAACACCATATATTTT. Translated: CASSSGGNTIYF.

This sequence joins TRBV6-5 and TRBJ2-2; unclear D gene. Germline lookup yields CDR1 MNHEY and CDR2 SVGAGI. Trimming cost V 0 bases and J 1 base, with 6 bases left between them. There are 15 residues in the CDR3. CDR3 residues: CASSYSSENTGELFF. The CDR3 DNA is TGTGCCAGCAGTTACTCAAGCGAGAACACCGGGGAGCTGTTTTTT.

V and J are TRBV18 and TRBJ1-1; a weak D match, TRBD1 (5 bases). The CDR3 extends over 13 amino acids. V dropped 2 bases and J dropped 6 bases, with 10 bases sitting between them. Germline CDR1 is KGHSH and CDR2 is LQKENI. The CDR3 is CASSPKGRAEAFF. The CDR3 region has the DNA TGTGCCAGCTCACCAAAGGGGCGGGCTGAAGCTTTCTTT.

The rearrangement uses TRBV10-1 and TRBJ2-7; D may correspond to TRBD1 or TRBD2 (6 bases each). In germline, CDR1 is WNHNN, CDR2 SYGVQD (reference sequence). The CDR3 is 12 residues long. Deletions cut 11 bases from V and 4 bases from J, with 15 bases between. This chain's CDR3 is CAPEGGGYEQYF. The CDR3 coding sequence is TGCGCCCCCGAGGGGGGTGGGTACGAGCAGTACTTC.

V and J are TRBV27 and TRBJ2-7, with 10 bases matching TRBD1. This CDR3 has 15 residues. J lost 6 bases, V lost 3 bases, and 8 bases had no gene match. Germline CDR1 reads MNHEY; CDR2 reads SMNVEV (reference sequence). CDR3 DNA: TGTGCCAGCAGTTTTCGGACAGGGGGGGTAATCGAGCAGTACTTC. It is translated as CASSFRTGGVIEQYF.

This chain joins TRBV13 and TRBJ2-1; 9 nucleotides agree with TRBD1. After removal of 8 bases from V and 5 bases from J, the junction contained 13 bases not matched to a gene. Germline-derived CDR1 and CDR2 are PRHDT and FYEKMQ (reference sequence). The length of the CDR3 is 16 residues. CDR3: CASLKYGTGLNNEQFF. CDR3 DNA: TGTGCCAGCCTAAAATATGGGACAGGGCTAAACAATGAGCAGTTCTTC.

The gene calls are TRBV7-9 and TRBJ2-7; the D is unclear. Trimming pared 5 bases from V and 4 bases from J, leaving 6 bases between. CDR1 is SEHNR and CDR2 is FQNEAQ in the germline V gene (reference sequence). The CDR3 sequence is 11 residues long. The CDR3 nucleotides read TGTGCCAGCAGCAAGATATACGAGCAGTACTTC. Its protein is CASSKIYEQYF.

The V call is TRBV29-1, the J call TRBJ2-5; 8 positions match TRBD1. CDR1 SQVTM and CDR2 ANQGSEA come from the germline V gene. V was clipped by 4 bases and J by 5 bases; unmatched bases: 6. The CDR3 has 13 residues. CDR3 protein: CSVGQGALETQYF. For the CDR3, the DNA is TGCAGCGTTGGGCAGGGGGCTTTGGAGACCCAGTACTTC.

The chain links TRBV7-9 to TRBJ1-1; D remains ambiguous. V gave up 1 base and J gave up 1 base, with 4 bases separating them. CDR1 SEHNR and CDR2 FQNEAQ come from the germline V gene (reference sequence). The CDR3 extends over 13 amino acids. The CDR3 here is CASSLGANTEAFF. The CDR3 bases are TGTGCCAGCAGCTTAGGAGCGAACACTGAAGCTTTCTTT.

V is TRBV28 and J is TRBJ2-7, with 7 bases aligning to TRBD2. This CDR3 has 16 residues. With 5 bases clipped from V and 2 bases from J, the junction kept 12 bases outside the gene matches. CDR1 is MDHEN and CDR2 is SYDVKM in the germline V gene. The CDR3, as DNA: TGTGCCAGCAGTGCCCTTTGGGGTACTAGCGCCTACGAGCAGTACTTC. Encoded protein: CASSALWGTSAYEQYF.

V is TRBV2 and J is TRBJ2-7; 11 bases are a match to TRBD1. The trim removed 4 bases at V and 5 bases at J, leaving 1 base unmatched. Germline lookup yields CDR1 SNHLY and CDR2 FYNNEI. This CDR3 comprises 13 residues. This CDR3 is CASSGDRGDEQYF. CDR3 DNA sequence: TGTGCCAGCAGTGGGGACAGGGGGGACGAGCAGTACTTC.

The rearrangement uses TRBV10-3 and TRBJ2-5; tentative D call: TRBD2 (6 bases). Trimming took 2 bases from V and 2 from J, leaving 9 bases between them. Per germline, CDR1 ENHRY and CDR2 SYGVKD. CDR3 size: 14 residues. CDR3: CAISEVADQETQYF. CDR3 sequence (DNA): TGTGCCATCAGTGAGGTAGCGGATCAAGAGACCCAGTACTTC.

The chain joins TRBV27 to TRBJ2-7, with D possibly being TRBD1 or TRBD2 (5 bases each). The CDR3 is 13 amino acids. Trimming removed 4 bases at V and 2 bases at J, with 9 bases between. Per the germline V gene, CDR1 is MNHEY and CDR2 is SMNVEV (reference sequence). CDR3 residues: CASSWGWAYEQYF. In DNA form, the CDR3 reads TGTGCCAGCAGTTGGGGGTGGGCCTACGAGCAGTACTTC.

This chain joins TRBV6-1 and TRBJ2-7; no firm D call. The CDR3 covers 14 residues. Germline V gene lookup returns CDR1 MNHNS and CDR2 SASEGT. The V gene lost 2 bases and the J gene lost 3 bases, with 11 bases spanning the gap. In DNA, the CDR3 is TGTGCCAGCAGTGAACCTCCCATTAGCTACGAGCAGTACTTC. Protein product: CASSEPPISYEQYF.

In its sample, this clone was seen once. The chain combines TRBV30 with TRBJ1-2, with 7 bases matching TRBD1. With V trimmed by 0 bases and J by 5 bases, 9 bases remained unmatched. CDR1 and CDR2 (germline): GTSNPN, SVGIG (reference sequence). CDR3 length: 15 residues. CDR3 nucleotide sequence: TGTGCCTGGAGTGTTGAGCAGGGGGTGGGTTATGGCTACACCTTC. As protein: CAWSVEQGVGYGYTF.

The rearrangement joins TRBV28 to TRBJ1-2; the D gene is possibly TRBD1 (5 bases). CDR3 size: 14 residues. Trimming shortened V by 6 bases and J by 3 bases, and 14 bases separated the two germline ends. Germline CDR1 reads MDHEN; CDR2 reads SYDVKM. CDR3 protein: CASRVGGSYYGYTF. The DNA for the CDR3 is TGTGCCAGCAGGGTTGGGGGGAGCTACTATGGCTACACCTTC.